The following is a TCR beta chain sequence with its context. Its specificity is not known. The data belong to a study of cytomegalovirus exposure and HLA in healthy donors. Findings and limits, study-wide: Analyzed later, most CMV-associated TCR beta chains appeared HLA-restricted. Usually a TCR sequence was rare, but some public TCRs were found in many donors. Reports indicate that TCR beta sequences accurately predicted the HLA-A and HLA-B alleles of most subjects.

Amplification used 60 Vbeta primers and 13 Jbeta primers. TCRdb keeps only in-frame clones here, not all; method: immunoSEQ multiplex PCR. The top ten hold 13% to 15% of the sample, which has roughly 96,000 clones, about 70% seen once. Despite likely unrecorded immune exposures, the donors were nominally healthy at the time of sampling. The sequencing input was PBMCs. This receptor was obtained from a woman aged 70-85 years in good health and CMV-seropositive.

CDR3 in DNA: TGTGCCACCCTAATGGGGGGGACAGGGAACTACGAGCAGTACTTC. Residues: CATLMGGTGNYEQYF. The V call is TRBV6-5, the J call TRBJ2-7, with 9 nucleotides matching TRBD1. This CDR3 has 15 amino acids. The germline gives CDR1 MNHEY, CDR2 SVGAGI. V was clipped by 10 bases and J by 3 bases; unmatched bases: 13.